This T cell receptor (beta chain) was captured in a study of T cell responses to AZD1222 COVID-19 vaccine. The CDR3 totals 16 residues. Sequenced by immunoSEQ multiplex PCR; TCRdb stores in-frame clones only, minus some. In the table there are around 140,000 clones, 85% to 90% of which are singletons. This sequence joins TRBV1 and TRBJ2-2. TRBV1 corresponds to a pseudogene. This receptor was identified in an adult who received the AZD1222 COVID-19 vaccine. Sequencing used peripheral blood, obtained 28 days after the second AZD1222 dose. In DNA, the CDR3 is TGCACCAGCAGCCAAGGTCTGGGAACGAACACCGGGGAGCTGTTTTTT. This translates into CTSSQGLGTNTGELFF.